This TCR beta chain is drawn from a study of T cell changes during pregnancy in multiple sclerosis. The data were produced by immunoSEQ multiplex PCR, yet TCRdb's version contains in-frame clones alone and is incomplete. The sample lists 45,000 to 70,000 clones, approximately 90% occurring once. Trimming cost V 0 bases and J 5 bases, with 7 bases left between them. Looked up from germline, CDR1 is SGHDN and CDR2 is FVKESK. The length of the CDR3 is 14 residues. The table lists this clone with a count of one. This chain joins TRBV14 and TRBJ1-4; D is undetermined. The source was peripheral blood, collected in the third trimester of pregnancy. The origin of this receptor is a female donor in good health, enrolled as a control in a pregnancy study. The CDR3 protein is CASSQERRNEKLFF. CDR3 bases: TGTGCCAGCAGCCAAGAGCGGCGGAATGAAAAACTGTTTTTT.